These T cell receptor beta chains were read from a single sample in a study of cytomegalovirus exposure and HLA in healthy donors. Measured with immunoSEQ multiplex PCR; TCRdb has only the in-frame clones, and not every one. Here the sample spans 120,000 to 150,000 clones, approximately 68% being singletons. The sequenced sample consisted of PBMCs. Receptor source: a middle-aged man in good health and CMV-seronegative. Both conserved end residues are part of each CDR3. D genes are given only for firm matches. Expanded clones are given a class, and other clones once, few, many or no size at all.

J gene,D gene,clone size,V gene,CDR3 length,CDR3 DNA,CDR3 protein
TRBJ2-1,-,-,TRBV21-1,13,TGTGCCAGCATGAGGCGGGAGGGCCCTGAGCAGTTCTTC,CASMRREGPEQFF
TRBJ2-7,TRBD2,-,TRBV13,14,TGTGCCAGCGGTATACGGGAGGGCCCCTACGAGCAGTACTTC,CASGIREGPYEQYF
TRBJ2-3,-,once,TRBV30,15,TGTGCCTGGAGTGAGGGGCGGGGTGACACAGATACGCAGTATTTT,CAWSEGRGDTDTQYF
TRBJ2-1,TRBD2,-,TRBV9,14,TGTGCCAGCAGCCTCGGACTAGACTACAATGAGCAGTTCTTC,CASSLGLDYNEQFF
TRBJ1-5,TRBD1,-,TRBV2,15,TGTGCCAGCAGCGATATTAGGACAGGTAATCAGCCCCAGCATTTT,CASSDIRTGNQPQHF
TRBJ1-1,-,-,TRBV5-4,12,TGTGCCAGCAGCTTCGTGAACACTGAAGCTTTCTTT,CASSFVNTEAFF
TRBJ2-7,TRBD1,-,TRBV5-4,15,TGTGCCAGCACCCTGGGACAGGGGCGACCCTACGAGCAGTACTTC,CASTLGQGRPYEQYF
TRBJ1-1,TRBD1,few,TRBV5-6,15,TGTGCCAGCAGCCCGGACAGGGGGCGGGAAACTGAAGCTTTCTTT,CASSPDRGRETEAFF
TRBJ2-7,TRBD2,-,TRBV5-3,16,TGTGCCAGAAGCTCCAAATCCCGGCGGGGGTTTTACGAGCAGTACTTC,CARSSKSRRGFYEQYF
TRBJ1-1,-,-,TRBV18,16,TGTGCCAGCTCACCACTACAGGGAGCTCGGGACACTGAAGCTTTCTTT,CASSPLQGARDTEAFF
TRBJ2-1,TRBD2,-,TRBV4-2,12,TGTGCCAGCAGCCAAGGGGAGGGTGAGCAGTTCTTC,CASSQGEGEQFF
TRBJ2-7,TRBD2,-,TRBV5-1,17,TGCGCCAGCAGCTTGGCCGAGACTAGCGGGATTATCTACGAGCAGTACTTC,CASSLAETSGIIYEQYF
TRBJ1-3,TRBD1,-,TRBV5-1,18,TGCGCCAGCAGCCCAGCCGGGACAGGGCCCGGCTCTGGAAACACCATATATTTT,CASSPAGTGPGSGNTIYF
TRBJ2-7,TRBD1,-,TRBV5-1,16,TGCGCCAGCAGCTTGGAGACAGGGGGTGTGAATTTAGAGCAGTACTTC,CASSLETGGVNLEQYF
TRBJ2-3,-,-,TRBV9,16,TGTGCCAGCAGCGTGGGGCCCACCCCCAGCACAGATACGCAGTATTTT,CASSVGPTPSTDTQYF
TRBJ2-1,TRBD1,once,TRBV9,15,TGTGCCAGCAGCGTAGGGACAGGGGGTGGGAATGAGCAGTTCTTC,CASSVGTGGGNEQFF
TRBJ2-7,TRBD1,-,TRBV5-4,14,TGTGCCAGCAGCTTTGGACAGGGAGTCGACGAGCAGTACTTC,CASSFGQGVDEQYF
TRBJ2-2,TRBD1,-,TRBV9,19,TGTGCCAGCAGCGTAGATCAGGGCAGGGGGCGCCGGAACACCGGGGAGCTGTTTTTT,CASSVDQGRGRRNTGELFF
TRBJ2-7,TRBD1,-,TRBV2,15,TGTGCCAGCAGTGAAATGCGGGACAGGTCCTACGAGCAGTACTTC,CASSEMRDRSYEQYF
TRBJ1-2,-,few,TRBV12-5,14,TGTGCTAGTGGTTTGGTACAGGCGGGGCCTGGCTACACCTTC,CASGLVQAGPGYTF